The 17 T cell receptor beta chains below come from one sample, sequenced in a study of vaccination and CD4 T cells after COVID-19. Sequencing of cultured CD4+ T cell DNA used the Oncomine TCR Beta short-read assay. TCRdb reprocessed the PCR reads via MiXCR and lists one record per CDR3 protein. The data show around 7,000 distinct CDR3 sequences, approximately 42% seen once. Antigen specificity for these receptors is unknown. Treatment: roughly 10-day PBMC culture with coronavirus spike peptide pools or control peptides (ViraFEST assay). The collection of CD4+ T cells from the unexposed donor took place before the COVID-19 pandemic (2011-2018). Sequenced material: CD4+ T cells from blood, cultured in vitro. The receptors stem from a human donor in good health.

The chain employs TRBV18 and TRBJ2-5; TRBD1 matches at 10 bases. In germline, CDR1 is KGHSH, CDR2 LQKENI. The V gene end was trimmed by 3 bases and the J gene end by 2 bases; junction bases not matched to a gene: 6. The CDR3 has 16 amino acids. The CDR3 DNA is TGTGCCAGCTCACCGTTACCGGGACAGGGGCAAGAGACCCAGTACTTC. This translates into CASSPLPGQGQETQYF.

As regards this clonotype: One end of the junction varies from germline; a read error may be responsible. As DNA, the CDR3 is TGTGCCACCAGTTTCGGGGGGATCGCTGGCTACACCTTC. It is translated as CATSFGGIAGYTF. The chain has TRBV28 and TRBJ1-2, with D possibly being TRBD1 (5 bases). Germline loops: CDR1 MDHEN, CDR2 SYDVKM. The CDR3 totals 13 residues.

The chain joins TRBV6-5 to TRBJ2-3; possibly TRBD1 for D (5 bases). This CDR3 has 14 residues. From germline, CDR1 is MNHEY and CDR2 SVGAGI. V lost 0 bases and J lost 1, with 5 bases in between. Here the CDR3 reads CASSYSRGTDTQYF. As DNA, the CDR3 is TGTGCCAGCAGTTACTCCAGGGGCACAGATACGCAGTATTTT.

The V call is TRBV20-1, the J call TRBJ2-5, with 8 bases aligning to TRBD1. Trimming cost V 6 bases and J 5 bases; bases outside gene matches: 5. CDR3 length equals 12 residues. Germline CDR1 DFQATT, CDR2 SNEGSKA (reference sequence). The CDR3 is CSATDRAETQYF. Here the CDR3 DNA reads TGCAGTGCAACGGACAGGGCGGAGACCCAGTACTTC.

This chain uses TRBV7-9 with TRBJ1-5; no definite D call. The germline gives CDR1 SEHNR, CDR2 FQNEAQ (reference sequence). V was clipped by 2 bases and J by 3 bases, with 11 bases between them. This CDR3 spans 15 amino acids. As DNA, the CDR3 is TGTGCCAGCAGCTTATATCCAGGCCACAATCAGCCCCAGCATTTT. It yields the protein CASSLYPGHNQPQHF.

The rearrangement joins TRBV7-2 to TRBJ1-4, with a possible D match to TRBD1 (6 bases). The CDR3 contains 14 residues. Germline V CDR1 and CDR2: SGHTA, FQGNSA. V lost 3 bases to trimming and J lost 6 bases, with 11 bases between them. CDR3 nucleotide sequence: TGTGCCAGCAGCTTCCAGGGGCTTCATGAAAAACTGTTTTTT. It translates to CASSFQGLHEKLFF.

This clonotype was detected only a few times. The CDR3 region has the DNA TGTGCCAGCAGCTTGGGGGCAGGGTTCAATCAGCCCCAGCATTTT. Its protein is CASSLGAGFNQPQHF. V usage is TRBV7-6 and J usage is TRBJ1-5; tentative D call: TRBD1 (6 bases). The CDR3 covers 15 residues. Per the germline V gene, CDR1 is SGHVS and CDR2 is FNYEAQ. V was trimmed by 3 bases and J by 3 bases, leaving 12 bases between them.

The V gene is TRBV19, the J gene TRBJ2-7; the D gene is possibly TRBD1 (5 bases). The CDR3 extends over 15 amino acids. V dropped 3 bases and J dropped 2 bases, with 14 bases sitting between them. Germline V CDR1 and CDR2: LNHDA, SQIVND (reference sequence). The CDR3, as DNA: TGTGCCAGTAGTATTACAGGTCCCCAGGCCTACGAGCAGTACTTC. This translates into CASSITGPQAYEQYF.

This clonotype was counted between two and nine times. The chain combines TRBV10-1 with TRBJ2-1; D may be TRBD1 (8 bases). The CDR3 spans 13 residues. Germline CDR1 reads WNHNN; CDR2 reads SYGVQD (reference sequence). Trimming took off 6 bases at V and 8 bases at J, with 14 bases between the two ends. This CDR3 is CASRRTGGDEQFF. The CDR3 nucleotides are TGCGCCAGCAGAAGAACAGGGGGGGATGAGCAGTTCTTC.

The chain carries TRBV20-1 and TRBJ1-4; D may be TRBD1 (5 bases). The germline V gene encodes CDR1 DFQATT and CDR2 SNEGSKA (reference sequence). Trimming took 3 bases from V and 0 from J, leaving 17 bases between them. The length of the CDR3 is 17 residues. The CDR3 DNA follows: TGCAGTGCTAGCCTACCAAGGACGGGGGCAACTAATGAAAAACTGTTTTTT. Its translation: CSASLPRTGATNEKLFF.

Only a few counts were recorded for this clonotype. The chain is built from TRBV12-3 or TRBV12-4 and TRBJ1-1; D remains ambiguous. There are 14 residues in the CDR3. The V gene lost 4 bases and the J gene lost 2 bases, with 11 bases spanning the gap. The CDR3 loop reads CASSSKGRNTEAFF. The CDR3, as DNA: TGTGCCAGCAGTTCGAAAGGACGTAACACTGAAGCTTTCTTT.

The chain is built from TRBV28 and TRBJ1-5; weak D call: TRBD1 (5 bases). Between the trimmed V and J ends, which lost 6 bases and 1 base, there was a span of 13 bases. The CDR3 is 15 residues long. Germline V gives CDR1 MDHEN, CDR2 SYDVKM. The CDR3 loop reads CASSPRVGSNQPQHF. The CDR3 bases are TGTGCCAGCAGCCCCAGGGTAGGGAGCAATCAGCCCCAGCATTTT.

This clonotype was picked up one time. This chain joins TRBV12-3 or TRBV12-4 and TRBJ1-2; D gene uncertain. This CDR3 contains 13 residues. Between the trimmed V and J ends, which lost 4 bases and 3 bases, there was a span of 9 bases. For the CDR3, the DNA is TGTGCCAGCAGTTCTTTATCAGACTATGGCTACACCTTC. Translated, it gives CASSSLSDYGYTF.

Remarks on this clonotype: One junction end disagrees with the germline gene, perhaps due to a read error. V is TRBV28 and J is TRBJ2-3; TRBD1 matches at 9 bases. The CDR3 contains 11 residues. CDR1 MDHEN and CDR2 SYDVKM come from the germline V gene. The CDR3, as DNA: TGTGCCAGCAGCACCGGGACAGGGAAACTTTTT. It yields the protein CASSTGTGKLF.

V and J are TRBV11-2 and TRBJ2-7; D is uncertain. In germline, CDR1 is SGHAT, CDR2 FQNNGV. The V gene lost 4 bases and the J gene lost 0 bases, with 13 bases spanning the gap. CDR3 length equals 15 residues. The CDR3: CASSSPTLTSYEQYF. The CDR3 bases are TGTGCCAGCAGCTCACCAACCTTAACCTCCTACGAGCAGTACTTC.

CDR3 in DNA: TGTGCCACCAGCAGAGATCTCAGCGGGGCTGAAAAACTGTTTTTT. This gives the protein CATSRDLSGAEKLFF. The chain couples TRBV15 to TRBJ1-4; perhaps TRBD1 as D (5 bases). V was pared by 0 bases and J by 7 bases, with 12 bases between. The CDR3 is 15 amino acids. Looked up from germline, CDR1 is LNHNV and CDR2 is YYDKDF (reference sequence).

This clonotype appeared a few times. The chain links TRBV6-5 to TRBJ1-5; 7 bases are a match to TRBD1. The CDR3 has 15 amino acids. Germline loops: CDR1 MNHEY, CDR2 SVGAGI. The V gene end was trimmed by 0 bases and the J gene end by 5 bases; junction bases not matched to a gene: 4. The CDR3 loop reads CASSYSRQGHQPQHF. The DNA for the CDR3 is TGTGCCAGCAGTTACTCCCGACAGGGACATCAGCCCCAGCATTTT.